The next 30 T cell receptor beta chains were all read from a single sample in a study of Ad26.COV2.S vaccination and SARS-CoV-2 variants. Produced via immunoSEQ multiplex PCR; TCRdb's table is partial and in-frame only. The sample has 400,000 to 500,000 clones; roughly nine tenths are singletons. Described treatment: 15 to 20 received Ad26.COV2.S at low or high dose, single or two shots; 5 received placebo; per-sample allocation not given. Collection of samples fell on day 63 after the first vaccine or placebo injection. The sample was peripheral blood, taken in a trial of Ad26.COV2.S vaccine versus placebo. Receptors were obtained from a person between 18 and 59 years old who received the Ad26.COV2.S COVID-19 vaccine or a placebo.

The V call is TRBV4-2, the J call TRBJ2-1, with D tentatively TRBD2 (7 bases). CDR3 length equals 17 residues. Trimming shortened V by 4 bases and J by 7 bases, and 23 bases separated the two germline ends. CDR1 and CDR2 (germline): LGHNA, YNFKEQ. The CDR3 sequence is CASSPEGGEIFWNEQFF. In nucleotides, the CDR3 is TGTGCCAGCAGCCCCGAGGGGGGGGAGATTTTTTGGAATGAGCAGTTCTTC.

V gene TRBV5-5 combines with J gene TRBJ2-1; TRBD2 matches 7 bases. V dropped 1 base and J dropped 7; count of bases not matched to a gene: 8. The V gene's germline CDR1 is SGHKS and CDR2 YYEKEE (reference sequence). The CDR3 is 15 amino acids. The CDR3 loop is CASSLLASGENEQFF. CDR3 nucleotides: TGTGCCAGCAGCTTGTTGGCTAGCGGAGAGAATGAGCAGTTCTTC.

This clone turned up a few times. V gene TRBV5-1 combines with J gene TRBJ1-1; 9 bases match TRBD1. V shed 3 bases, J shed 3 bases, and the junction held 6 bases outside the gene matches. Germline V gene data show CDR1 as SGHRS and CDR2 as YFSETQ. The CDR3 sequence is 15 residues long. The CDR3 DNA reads TGCGCCAGCAGCTGGGGGGACAGGGTTGACACTGAAGCTTTCTTT. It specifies CASSWGDRVDTEAFF.

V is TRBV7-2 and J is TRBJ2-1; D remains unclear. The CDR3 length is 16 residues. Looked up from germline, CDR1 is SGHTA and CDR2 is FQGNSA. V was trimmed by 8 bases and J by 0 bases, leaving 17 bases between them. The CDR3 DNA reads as TGTGCCAGCGGCCGTACAACAGTAAGCTCCTACAATGAGCAGTTCTTC. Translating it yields CASGRTTVSSYNEQFF.

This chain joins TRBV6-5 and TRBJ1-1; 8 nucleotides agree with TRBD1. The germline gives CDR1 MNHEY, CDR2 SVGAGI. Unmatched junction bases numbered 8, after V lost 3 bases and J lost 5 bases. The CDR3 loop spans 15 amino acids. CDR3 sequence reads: CASSYGNRGETEAFF. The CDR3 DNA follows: TGTGCCAGCAGTTATGGGAACAGGGGGGAGACTGAAGCTTTCTTT.

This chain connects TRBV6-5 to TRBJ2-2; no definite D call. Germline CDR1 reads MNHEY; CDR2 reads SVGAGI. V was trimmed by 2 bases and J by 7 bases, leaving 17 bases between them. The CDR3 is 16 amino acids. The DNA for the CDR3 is TGTGCCAGCAGTTACGGGCTCCTTACCGGTGGCGGGGAGCTGTTTTTT. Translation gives CASSYGLLTGGGELFF.

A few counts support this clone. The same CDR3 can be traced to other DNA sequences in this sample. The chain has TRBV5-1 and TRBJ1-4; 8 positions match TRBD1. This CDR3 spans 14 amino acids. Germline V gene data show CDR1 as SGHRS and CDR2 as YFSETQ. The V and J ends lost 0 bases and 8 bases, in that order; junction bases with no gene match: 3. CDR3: CASSLDRGDEKLFF. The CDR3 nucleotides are TGCGCCAGCAGCTTGGACAGGGGGGACGAAAAACTGTTTTTT.

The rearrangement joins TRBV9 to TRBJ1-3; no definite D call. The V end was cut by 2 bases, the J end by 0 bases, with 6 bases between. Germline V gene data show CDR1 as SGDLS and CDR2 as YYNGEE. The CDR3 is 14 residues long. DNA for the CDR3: TGTGCCAGCAGCGTGACTTTCTCTGGAAACACCATATATTTT. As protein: CASSVTFSGNTIYF.

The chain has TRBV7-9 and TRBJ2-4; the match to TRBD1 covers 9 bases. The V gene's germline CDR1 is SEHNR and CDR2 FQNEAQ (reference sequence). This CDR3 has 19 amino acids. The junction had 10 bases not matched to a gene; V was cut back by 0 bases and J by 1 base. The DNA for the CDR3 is TGTGCCAGCAGCTTAGCCCTGGGACAGGGCGCCGCGGCCAAAAACATTCAGTACTTC. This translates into CASSLALGQGAAAKNIQYF. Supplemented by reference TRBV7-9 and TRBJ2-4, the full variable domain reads DTGVSQNPRHKITKRGQNVTFRCDPISEHNRLYWYRQTLGQGPEFLTYFQNEAQLEKSRLLSDRFSAERPKGSFSTLEIQRTEQGDSAMYLCASSLALGQGAAAKNIQYFGAGTRLSVL.

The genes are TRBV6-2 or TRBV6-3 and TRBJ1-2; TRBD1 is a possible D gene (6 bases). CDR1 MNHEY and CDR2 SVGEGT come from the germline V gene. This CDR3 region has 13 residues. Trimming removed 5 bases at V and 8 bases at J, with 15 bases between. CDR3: CASSQIQGGGYTF. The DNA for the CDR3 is TGTGCCAGCAGTCAGATACAGGGAGGCGGCTACACCTTC.

CDR3 amino acids: CASSYSRGPLHF. CDR3 in DNA: TGTGCCAGCAGTTACTCGAGAGGGCCCCTCCACTTT. This rearrangement joins TRBV6-2 or TRBV6-3 to TRBJ1-6; D gene unclear. CDR1 and CDR2 from the germline V gene are MNHEY and SVGEGT. Trimming stripped 0 bases from V and 13 bases from J, with 7 bases between. This CDR3 spans 12 amino acids.

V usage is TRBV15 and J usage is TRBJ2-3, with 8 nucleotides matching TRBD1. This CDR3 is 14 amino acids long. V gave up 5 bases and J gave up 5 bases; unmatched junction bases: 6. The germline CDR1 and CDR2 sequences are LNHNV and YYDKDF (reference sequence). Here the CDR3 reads CATSRDRPLDTQYF. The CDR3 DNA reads TGTGCCACCAGCCGGGACAGGCCCCTAGATACGCAGTATTTT.

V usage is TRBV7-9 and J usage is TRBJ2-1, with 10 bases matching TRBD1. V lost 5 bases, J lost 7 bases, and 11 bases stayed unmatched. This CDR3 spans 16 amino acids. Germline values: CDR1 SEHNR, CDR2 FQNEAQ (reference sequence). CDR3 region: CASSGTGTGVGNEQFF. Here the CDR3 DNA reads TGTGCCAGCAGCGGGACCGGGACAGGGGTAGGTAATGAGCAGTTCTTC.

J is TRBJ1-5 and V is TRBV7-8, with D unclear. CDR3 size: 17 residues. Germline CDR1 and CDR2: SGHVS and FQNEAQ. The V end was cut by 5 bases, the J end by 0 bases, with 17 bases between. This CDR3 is CASSQTSPFYSNQPQHF. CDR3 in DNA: TGTGCCAGCAGCCAAACGTCCCCCTTTTATAGCAATCAGCCCCAGCATTTT.

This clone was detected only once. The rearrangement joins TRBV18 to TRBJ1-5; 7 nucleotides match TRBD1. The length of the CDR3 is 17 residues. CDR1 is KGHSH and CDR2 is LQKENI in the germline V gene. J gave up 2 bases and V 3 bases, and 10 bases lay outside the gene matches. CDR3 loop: CASSPPGAGGGNQPQHF. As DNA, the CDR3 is TGTGCCAGCTCACCCCCAGGGGCAGGGGGAGGCAATCAGCCCCAGCATTTT.

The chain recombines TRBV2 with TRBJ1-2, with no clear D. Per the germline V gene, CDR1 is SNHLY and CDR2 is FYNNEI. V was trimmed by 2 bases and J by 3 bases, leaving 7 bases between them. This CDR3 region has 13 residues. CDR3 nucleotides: TGTGCCAGCAGTGAATCAACCTACTATGGCTACACCTTC. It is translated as CASSESTYYGYTF.

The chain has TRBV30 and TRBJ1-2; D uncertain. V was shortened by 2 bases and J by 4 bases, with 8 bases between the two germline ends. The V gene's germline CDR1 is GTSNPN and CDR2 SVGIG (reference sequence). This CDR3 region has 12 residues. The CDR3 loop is CAWSRQSYGYTF. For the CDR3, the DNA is TGTGCCTGGAGTAGGCAGTCCTATGGCTACACCTTC.

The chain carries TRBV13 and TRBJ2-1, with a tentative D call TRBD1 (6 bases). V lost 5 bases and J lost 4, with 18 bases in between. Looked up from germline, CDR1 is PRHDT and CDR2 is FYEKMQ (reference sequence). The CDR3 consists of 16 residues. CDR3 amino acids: CASSPGTSPSYNEQFF. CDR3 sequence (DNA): TGTGCCAGCAGCCCCGGGACATCGCCTTCTTACAATGAGCAGTTCTTC.

The CDR3, as DNA: TGTGCCAGCAGCTGGGCGGGGGATGGCTACACCTTC. This codes for CASSWAGDGYTF. The chain links TRBV11-2 to TRBJ1-2; maybe TRBD1 (5 bases). The CDR3 has 12 residues. Germline lookup yields CDR1 SGHAT and CDR2 FQNNGV. The V end was cut by 4 bases, the J end by 6 bases, with 9 bases between.

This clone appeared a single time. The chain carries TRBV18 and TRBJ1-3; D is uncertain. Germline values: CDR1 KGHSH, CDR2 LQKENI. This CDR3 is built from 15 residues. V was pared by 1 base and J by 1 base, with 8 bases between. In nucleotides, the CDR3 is TGTGCCAGCTCACCACAGGCCAGGTCTGGAAACACCATATATTTT. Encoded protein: CASSPQARSGNTIYF.

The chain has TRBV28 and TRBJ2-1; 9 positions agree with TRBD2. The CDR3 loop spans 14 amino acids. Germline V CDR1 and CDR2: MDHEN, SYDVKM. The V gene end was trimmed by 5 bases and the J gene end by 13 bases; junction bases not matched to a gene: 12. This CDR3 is CASSLPLSGTSQFF. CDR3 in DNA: TGTGCCAGCAGTCTGCCACTGTCGGGGACTAGCCAGTTCTTC.

The CDR3 DNA sequence: TGTGCCAGCAGCTTACCCAAGGGTGCCGTCGGAAACACCATATATTTT. It specifies CASSLPKGAVGNTIYF. The chain uses TRBV7-9 and TRBJ1-3; no definite D call. Between the trimmed V and J ends, which lost 2 bases and 4 bases, there was a span of 15 bases. The CDR3 is made up of 16 amino acids. The germline V gene encodes CDR1 SEHNR and CDR2 FQNEAQ (reference sequence).

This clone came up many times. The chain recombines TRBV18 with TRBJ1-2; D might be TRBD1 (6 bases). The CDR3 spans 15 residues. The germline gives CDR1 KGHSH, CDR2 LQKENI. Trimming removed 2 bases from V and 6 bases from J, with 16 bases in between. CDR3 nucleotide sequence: TGTGCCAGCTCACCATTGGACCGGGAGGGGGATGGCTACACCTTC. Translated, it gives CASSPLDREGDGYTF.

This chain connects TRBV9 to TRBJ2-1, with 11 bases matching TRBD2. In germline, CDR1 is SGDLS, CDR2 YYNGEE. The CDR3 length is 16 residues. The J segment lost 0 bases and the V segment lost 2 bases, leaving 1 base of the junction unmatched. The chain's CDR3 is CASSVGLAGSYNEQFF. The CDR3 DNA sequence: TGTGCCAGCAGCGTCGGACTAGCGGGCTCCTACAATGAGCAGTTCTTC.

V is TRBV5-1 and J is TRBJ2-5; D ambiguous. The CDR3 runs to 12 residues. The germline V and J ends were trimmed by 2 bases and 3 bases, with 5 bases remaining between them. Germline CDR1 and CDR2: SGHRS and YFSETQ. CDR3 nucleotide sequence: TGCGCCAGCAGCTTACCCGAAGAGACCCAGTACTTC. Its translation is CASSLPEETQYF.

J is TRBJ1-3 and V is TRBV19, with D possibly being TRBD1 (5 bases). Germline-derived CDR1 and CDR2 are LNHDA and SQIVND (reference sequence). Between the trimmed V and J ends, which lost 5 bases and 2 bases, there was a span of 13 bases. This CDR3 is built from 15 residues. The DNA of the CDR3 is TGTGCCAGTAGTTCAGGGCCTGGACCTGGAAACACCATATATTTT. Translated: CASSSGPGPGNTIYF. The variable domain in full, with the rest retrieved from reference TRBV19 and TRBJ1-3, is DGGITQSPKYLFRKEGQNVTLSCEQNLNHDAMYWYRQDPGQGLRLIYYSQIVNDFQKGDIAEGYSVSREKKESFPLTVTSAQKNPTAFYLCASSSGPGPGNTIYFGEGSWLTVV.

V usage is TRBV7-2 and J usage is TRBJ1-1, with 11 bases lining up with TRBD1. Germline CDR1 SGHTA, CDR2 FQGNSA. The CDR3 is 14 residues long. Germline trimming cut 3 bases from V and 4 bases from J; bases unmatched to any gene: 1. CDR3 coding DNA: TGTGCCAGCAGCTTCGGGACAGGGGGCACTGAAGCTTTCTTT. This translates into CASSFGTGGTEAFF. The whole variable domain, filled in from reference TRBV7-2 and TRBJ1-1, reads GAGVSQSPSNKVTEKGKDVELRCDPISGHTALYWYRQSLGQGLEFLIYFQGNSAPDKSGLPSDRFSAERTGGSVSTLTIQRTQQEDSAVYLCASSFGTGGTEAFFGQGTRLTVV.

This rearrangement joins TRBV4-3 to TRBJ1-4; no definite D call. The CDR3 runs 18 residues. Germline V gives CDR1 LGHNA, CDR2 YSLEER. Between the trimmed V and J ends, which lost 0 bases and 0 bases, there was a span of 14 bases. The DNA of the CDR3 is TGCGCCAGCAGCCAAGACCCCCAATCCCTGGCAACTAATGAAAAACTGTTTTTT. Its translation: CASSQDPQSLATNEKLFF.

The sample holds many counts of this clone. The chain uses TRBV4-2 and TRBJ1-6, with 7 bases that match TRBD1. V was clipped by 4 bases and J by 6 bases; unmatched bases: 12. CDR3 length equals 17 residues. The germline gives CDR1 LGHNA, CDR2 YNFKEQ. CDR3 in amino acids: CASSRRPGDRLNSPLHF. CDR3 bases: TGTGCCAGCAGCCGGAGGCCGGGGGACAGACTTAATTCACCCCTCCACTTT.

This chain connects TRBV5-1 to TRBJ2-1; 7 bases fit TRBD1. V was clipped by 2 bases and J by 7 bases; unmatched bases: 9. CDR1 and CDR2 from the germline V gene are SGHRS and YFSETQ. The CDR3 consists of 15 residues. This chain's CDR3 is CASSLLGTDGNEQFF. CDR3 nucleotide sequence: TGCGCCAGCAGCTTACTCGGGACAGATGGTAATGAGCAGTTCTTC. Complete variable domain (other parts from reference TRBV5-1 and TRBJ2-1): KAGVTQTPRYLIKTRGQQVTLSCSPISGHRSVSWYQQTPGQGLQFLFEYFSETQRNKGNFPGRFSGRQFSNSRSEMNVSTLELGDSALYLCASSLLGTDGNEQFFGPGTRLTVL.